This T cell receptor (beta chain) is drawn from a study of CD8+ T cells in alopecia areata. Whole-study findings and limits: Numerous clones, expanded in lesions, remained in scalp and blood during tofacitinib. Expanded CD8+ clones among the top 100, and scalp clonality, were significantly decreased by tofacitinib.

Following extraction, RNA underwent reverse transcription to cDNA, which served as the sequencing template. The protocol was immunoSEQ multiplex PCR, while the TCRdb copy is restricted to in-frame clones and leaves out a portion. Among 95,000 to 100,000 clones, 60% to 75% were seen once, and the ten largest hold roughly a sixth. As to treatment: oral pan-JAK inhibitor, 5-10 mg twice daily. For this clone: Its antigen is still unknown.

V lost 3 bases, J lost 9 bases, and 9 bases lay in between. CDR3 length: 12 residues. CDR1 and CDR2 from the germline V gene are MNHEY and SMNVEV (reference sequence). The source is a human donor with alopecia areata. The V and J genes are TRBV27 and TRBJ1-5; D remains unclear. The sample was CD8+ T cells sorted from blood, taken at week 4, from a patient treated with tofacitinib. This CDR3 reads CASSFPGSPQHF. CDR3 coding DNA: TGTGCCAGCAGTTTCCCTGGCTCGCCCCAGCATTTT.